This entry lists 7 T cell receptor beta chains sequenced from one sample in a study of blood T cell repertoires in COVID-19. Method: immunoSEQ multiplex PCR; TCRdb's copy keeps in-frame clones and lacks some. This repertoire shows roughly 200,000 clones, roughly 90% found once; its top ten account for around 1.5%. The sample was peripheral blood. These receptors all come from a man between 18 and 29 years old with active or convalescent COVID-19.

This sequence joins TRBV6-6 and TRBJ2-7, with 9 bases identical to TRBD1. This CDR3 comprises 15 residues. V lost 2 bases and J lost 3; bases outside the gene matches: 5. The germline CDR1 and CDR2 sequences are MNHNY and SVGAGI (reference sequence). DNA of the CDR3: TGTGCCAGCAGTTACGAACCGGGACAGGGCTACGAGCAGTACTTC. Translating gives CASSYEPGQGYEQYF.

The chain employs TRBV30 and TRBJ1-5, with 8 bases that match TRBD1. V was pared by 3 bases and J by 6 bases, with 7 bases of the junction left unmatched. The CDR3 has 14 amino acids. Germline-derived CDR1 and CDR2 are GTSNPN and SVGIG (reference sequence). CDR3 nucleotide sequence: TGTGCCTGGAGCGCGGACAGGGTTGGTCAGCCCCAGCATTTT. Protein: CAWSADRVGQPQHF.

The CDR3 DNA follows: TGTGCCAGCAGTTTAAATCTCGGTACTAGCGGGGGAATTAACAATGAGCAGTTCTTC. Its translation: CASSLNLGTSGGINNEQFF. This chain uses TRBV28 with TRBJ2-1; 11 bases line up with TRBD2. In germline, CDR1 is MDHEN, CDR2 SYDVKM. J was trimmed by 5 bases and V by 2 bases; bases with no gene match: 14. The CDR3 has 19 amino acids.

Comments on this clone: Sequence at one end of the junction differs from germline and may be a read error. The chain uses TRBV7-7 and TRBJ2-3; the match to TRBD2 covers 14 bases. The CDR3 is 16 amino acids. Germline V lookup: CDR1 SSHAT, CDR2 FNYEAQ (reference sequence). CDR3 residues: CASSTGTSGSADTQYF. The CDR3 DNA reads as TGTGCTAGCAGCACAGGGACTAGCGGGAGTGCAGATACGCAGTATTTT.

The V call is TRBV11-2, the J call TRBJ2-7; 7 nucleotides align to TRBD1. In germline, CDR1 is SGHAT, CDR2 FQNNGV. CDR3 length: 12 residues. The V segment lost 1 base and the J segment 6 bases; nucleotides outside the gene matches: 0. CDR3 amino acids: CASSLAGGEQYF. The CDR3 coding sequence is TGTGCCAGCAGCTTAGCAGGGGGCGAGCAGTACTTC. The full variable domain, its missing parts supplied by reference TRBV11-2 and TRBJ2-7, is EAGVAQSPRYKIIEKRQSVAFWCNPISGHATLYWYQQILGQGPKLLIQFQNNGVVDDSQLPKDRFSAERLKGVDSTLKIQPAKLEDSAVYLCASSLAGGEQYFGPGTRLTVT.

This clone has only a few counts. The chain uses TRBV2 and TRBJ1-2; D not resolved. There are 14 residues in the CDR3. Germline CDR1 and CDR2: SNHLY and FYNNEI. Trimming left V 6 bases short and J 5 bases short, with 16 bases between. For the CDR3, the DNA is TGTGCCAGCAGCGGGGTCCGGGGTTCATATGGCTACACCTTC. This encodes CASSGVRGSYGYTF.

This chain connects TRBV6-1 to TRBJ2-7; D gene unclear. Per the germline V gene, CDR1 is MNHNS and CDR2 is SASEGT. V dropped 6 bases and J dropped 3 bases, with 6 bases sitting between them. The CDR3 has 11 amino acids. The CDR3 DNA sequence: TGTGCCAGCAGCCACTACTACGAGCAGTACTTC. This gives the protein CASSHYYEQYF.